The 20 T cell receptor beta chains below all came from one sample that was sequenced in a study of cytomegalovirus exposure and HLA in healthy donors. The PCR had 60 Vbeta and 13 Jbeta primers. Method: immunoSEQ multiplex PCR; TCRdb's copy keeps in-frame clones and lacks some. The sample records approximately 240,000 clones, more than 60% being singletons. The sample was PBMCs. These receptors came from a woman aged 55 to 70 in good health and CMV-seropositive.

This clone has just one count. The gene calls are TRBV30 and TRBJ1-1; D might be TRBD1 (5 bases). Between the trimmed V and J ends, which lost 3 bases and 3 bases, there was a span of 17 bases. CDR1 is GTSNPN and CDR2 is SVGIG in the germline V gene (reference sequence). The CDR3 consists of 15 residues. The CDR3 here is CAWRNKGLRDTEAFF. The CDR3 DNA follows: TGTGCCTGGAGGAACAAGGGGCTAAGGGACACTGAAGCTTTCTTT.

The gene calls are TRBV18 and TRBJ1-1; no definite D call. Germline V CDR1 and CDR2: KGHSH, LQKENI. The V and J ends lost 6 bases and 0 bases respectively, with 8 bases between them. The CDR3 loop spans 13 amino acids. This chain's CDR3 is CASSGEVNTEAFF. The DNA for the CDR3 is TGTGCCAGCTCTGGTGAGGTGAACACTGAAGCTTTCTTT.

The chain uses TRBV19 and TRBJ1-4, with 7 positions matching TRBD1. The V and J ends lost 7 bases and 4 bases, in that order; junction bases with no gene match: 9. Germline V CDR1 and CDR2: LNHDA, SQIVND (reference sequence). CDR3 length: 15 amino acids. The CDR3 coding sequence is TGTGCCAGTACTCCCGGGACAGCGATTAATGAAAAACTGTTTTTT. Protein sequence: CASTPGTAINEKLFF. Full variable domain (remainder filled in from reference TRBV19 and TRBJ1-4): DGGITQSPKYLFRKEGQNVTLSCEQNLNHDAMYWYRQDPGQGLRLIYYSQIVNDFQKGDIAEGYSVSREKKESFPLTVTSAQKNPTAFYLCASTPGTAINEKLFFGSGTQLSVL.

The chain employs TRBV29-1 and TRBJ2-3; D is unresolved. The CDR3 runs 11 residues. V was trimmed by 3 bases and J by 4 bases, leaving 5 bases between them. Germline CDR1 SQVTM, CDR2 ANQGSEA. The CDR3 loop is CSVELADTQYF. For the CDR3, the DNA is TGCAGCGTTGAGTTAGCAGATACGCAGTATTTT.

This rearrangement joins TRBV7-8 to TRBJ2-7; 7 nucleotides match TRBD1. The CDR3 spans 14 residues. Germline CDR1 SGHVS, CDR2 FQNEAQ. Trimming at V came to 1 base and at J to 2 bases, leaving 2 bases not matched to a gene. CDR3 sequence: CASSLEGQPYEQYF. The CDR3, as DNA: TGTGCCAGCAGCTTAGAGGGACAGCCCTACGAGCAGTACTTC.

The chain combines TRBV7-2 with TRBJ1-2; D not certain. Trimming cost V 6 bases and J 4 bases, with 18 bases left between them. The CDR3 is 15 residues long. Germline CDR1 and CDR2: SGHTA and FQGNSA. CDR3 in DNA: TGTGCCAGCAGTTTCTCACACGGGTTATCCTATGGCTACACCTTC. Translation gives CASSFSHGLSYGYTF.

This clone turned up a few times. The chain combines TRBV6-4 with TRBJ2-1; TRBD2 matches 16 bases. With 1 base clipped from V and 6 bases from J, the junction kept 3 bases outside the gene matches. The CDR3 covers 17 residues. Germline CDR1 MRHNA, CDR2 SNTAGT. CDR3 bases: TGTGCCAGCAGTGACTTAGGGACTAGCGGGGGGGGCAATGAGCAGTTCTTC. Protein sequence: CASSDLGTSGGGNEQFF.

This clone appeared a single time. The rearrangement links TRBV5-1 to TRBJ1-3; no definite D call. CDR3 length: 15 amino acids. Germline CDR1 reads SGHRS; CDR2 reads YFSETQ. Trimming stripped 1 base from V and 0 bases from J, with 8 bases between. CDR3 sequence (DNA): TGCGCCAGCAGCTTGTATCTGAGCTCTGGAAACACCATATATTTT. It translates to CASSLYLSSGNTIYF.

CDR3 sequence reads: CASSVRGRAWAEAFF. As DNA, the CDR3 is TGTGCCAGCAGTGTAAGGGGGCGGGCTTGGGCTGAAGCTTTCTTT. The chain combines TRBV2 with TRBJ1-1; 7 positions agree with TRBD1. V trimming: 4 bases; J trimming: 6 bases; junction bases outside the gene matches: 11. The CDR3 runs to 15 residues. Per the germline V gene, CDR1 is SNHLY and CDR2 is FYNNEI.

This chain uses TRBV7-9 with TRBJ1-3; D not certain. Trimming cost V 5 bases and J 4 bases, with 6 bases left between them. CDR3 length equals 12 residues. Germline V CDR1 and CDR2: SEHNR, FQNEAQ (reference sequence). Here the CDR3 reads CASSPGGNTIYF. The CDR3 nucleotides read TGTGCCAGCAGCCCCGGGGGAAACACCATATATTTT. Full variable domain (missing parts from reference TRBV7-9 and TRBJ1-3): DTGVSQNPRHKITKRGQNVTFRCDPISEHNRLYWYRQTLGQGPEFLTYFQNEAQLEKSRLLSDRFSAERPKGSFSTLEIQRTEQGDSAMYLCASSPGGNTIYFGEGSWLTVV.

The chain links TRBV11-2 to TRBJ1-1; 9 positions agree with TRBD1. The CDR3 runs 14 residues. With 4 bases clipped from V and 1 base from J, the junction kept 1 base outside the gene matches. The germline V gene has CDR1 SGHAT and CDR2 FQNNGV. CDR3 bases: TGTGCCAGCAGCTCGGGACAGGGGAACACTGAAGCTTTCTTT. It yields the protein CASSSGQGNTEAFF.

This clone came up once. The gene calls are TRBV5-1 and TRBJ2-1; 15 nucleotides align to TRBD2. The junction had 11 bases not matched to a gene; V was cut back by 4 bases and J by 3 bases. Germline V gives CDR1 SGHRS, CDR2 YFSETQ. This CDR3 has 19 amino acids. The CDR3 loop is CASSRVAGTSGRIYNEQFF. The CDR3, as DNA: TGCGCCAGCAGCCGGGTTGCCGGGACTAGCGGGAGGATCTACAATGAGCAGTTCTTC.

CDR3 nucleotides: TGCGCCAGCAGCCCGCGGACAGGGGAGGGTGAGCAGTTCTTC. It encodes CASSPRTGEGEQFF. V gene TRBV5-1 combines with J gene TRBJ2-1; 9 positions match TRBD1. The germline CDR1 and CDR2 sequences are SGHRS and YFSETQ. V lost 4 bases to trimming and J lost 9 bases; unmatched junction nucleotides: 8. There are 14 residues in the CDR3.

The V gene is TRBV5-1, the J gene TRBJ2-7; weak D call: TRBD2 (5 bases). There are 13 residues in the CDR3. Germline-derived CDR1 and CDR2 are SGHRS and YFSETQ. V lost 4 bases and J lost 3, with 11 bases in between. The CDR3: CASSDLGNYEQYF. As DNA, the CDR3 is TGCGCCAGCAGCGACCTCGGGAACTACGAGCAGTACTTC.

The chain couples TRBV29-1 to TRBJ2-3; 10 nucleotides agree with TRBD2. Losses at the gene ends were 7 bases for V and 2 bases for J; bases not matched to a gene: 6. CDR3 length: 14 amino acids. The germline V gene has CDR1 SQVTM and CDR2 ANQGSEA. Written as DNA, the CDR3 is TGCAGCGGGCACGGACTAGCGGTCACAGATACGCAGTATTTT. This gives the protein CSGHGLAVTDTQYF.

The chain recombines TRBV7-2 with TRBJ2-5; D gene ambiguous. Trimming shortened V by 6 bases and J by 6 bases, and 20 bases separated the two germline ends. The CDR3 runs 15 residues. CDR1 and CDR2 (germline): SGHTA, FQGNSA. CDR3 nucleotides: TGTGCCAGCAGTCCAGTCGGCGCATCGCGGCAGACCCAGTACTTC. Protein: CASSPVGASRQTQYF.

CDR3 in amino acids: CASSLAGTGTYEQYF. The CDR3 nucleotides read TGTGCCAGCAGCTTAGCCGGGACAGGGACCTACGAGCAGTACTTC. V is TRBV7-9 and J is TRBJ2-7; 9 bases match TRBD1. CDR1 and CDR2 (germline): SEHNR, FQNEAQ (reference sequence). Trimming took 0 bases from V and 2 from J; bases not matched to a gene: 2. This CDR3 is built from 15 residues.

This chain connects TRBV9 to TRBJ1-4, with 8 bases lining up with TRBD1. J was trimmed by 4 bases and V by 5 bases; bases with no gene match: 4. In germline, CDR1 is SGDLS, CDR2 YYNGEE. CDR3 size: 14 residues. CDR3 coding DNA: TGTGCCAGCAGAGCTACAGGGGGTAATGAAAAACTGTTTTTT. It specifies CASRATGGNEKLFF.

This clone was seen only once. The chain is built from TRBV27 and TRBJ2-5, with D possibly TRBD2 on 5 matching bases. Trimming stripped 6 bases from V and 1 base from J, with 12 bases between. The CDR3 sequence is 14 residues long. Germline V gene lookup returns CDR1 MNHEY and CDR2 SMNVEV (reference sequence). The CDR3: CASSRGGLQETQYF. DNA of the CDR3: TGTGCCAGCAGCCGCGGAGGCCTCCAAGAGACCCAGTACTTC.

This clone was detected only a few times. This rearrangement joins TRBV7-2 to TRBJ2-4; weak D call: TRBD1 (6 bases). V lost 10 bases and J lost 2, with 12 bases in between. Germline loops: CDR1 SGHTA, CDR2 FQGNSA. The CDR3 consists of 13 residues. The CDR3 is CAIRRDTKNIQYF. CDR3 bases: TGTGCCATCCGCCGGGACACCAAAAACATTCAGTACTTC.